The 7 T cell receptor beta chains listed next were all sequenced from one sample in a study of T cell responses to AZD1222 COVID-19 vaccine. Sequencing was performed with immunoSEQ multiplex PCR; in TCRdb, only in-frame clones are kept and a portion is missing. The sample records roughly 200,000 clones, under 95% being singletons. The input for sequencing was peripheral blood, taken on day 0 of MenACWY control vaccination. The receptors were gathered from an adult in good health.

This chain uses TRBV18 with TRBJ1-1; D may be TRBD1 (5 bases). V was clipped by 1 base and J by 3 bases, with 12 bases between them. Germline CDR1 reads KGHSH; CDR2 reads LQKENI. This CDR3 is 15 amino acids long. CDR3 sequence: CASSPRTLGDTEAFF. The CDR3 nucleotides read TGTGCCAGCTCACCACGAACATTGGGGGACACTGAAGCTTTCTTT.

V usage is TRBV7-6 and J usage is TRBJ2-1, with D perhaps matching TRBD1 or TRBD2 (5 bases each). Germline CDR1 is SGHVS and CDR2 is FNYEAQ. The CDR3 covers 15 residues. The V end lost 3 bases, the J end lost 3 bases, and 12 bases lay between the germline ends. The chain's CDR3 is CASSFGRDRYNEQFF. Written as DNA, the CDR3 is TGTGCCAGCAGCTTTGGCAGGGACCGCTACAATGAGCAGTTCTTC.

The genes are TRBV6-1 and TRBJ1-2; TRBD1 agrees at 7 bases. The CDR3 covers 15 residues. Germline V gene lookup returns CDR1 MNHNS and CDR2 SASEGT. V lost 2 bases, J lost 4 bases, and 7 bases stayed unmatched. DNA of the CDR3: TGTGCCAGCAGTGAACAGGGACAGATAAGCTATGGCTACACCTTC. This codes for CASSEQGQISYGYTF.

V gene TRBV5-1 combines with J gene TRBJ1-6; 8 bases align to TRBD1. This CDR3 has 17 amino acids. Trimming at V came to 2 bases and at J to 4 bases, leaving 8 bases not matched to a gene. Germline CDR1 is SGHRS and CDR2 is YFSETQ. In nucleotides, the CDR3 is TGCGCCAGCAGCTTTCACGGACAGGGAGGGTATAATTCACCCCTCCACTTT. Protein: CASSFHGQGGYNSPLHF.

The rearrangement uses TRBV4-3 and TRBJ2-7, with D possibly matching TRBD1 (5 bases). This CDR3 spans 16 amino acids. Trimming removed 0 bases at V and 0 bases at J, with 12 bases between. The germline gives CDR1 LGHNA, CDR2 YSLEER. The CDR3 reads CASSQELQQGSYEQYF. CDR3 in DNA: TGCGCCAGCAGCCAAGAACTTCAGCAGGGCTCCTACGAGCAGTACTTC.

This chain joins TRBV6-5 and TRBJ1-1, with 9 bases fitting TRBD1. Trimming removed 4 bases from V and 3 bases from J; junction bases left unmatched: 0. Germline V lookup: CDR1 MNHEY, CDR2 SVGAGI. The CDR3 runs 13 residues. The CDR3 region is CASSWDRDTEAFF. CDR3 DNA: TGTGCCAGCAGTTGGGACAGGGACACTGAAGCTTTCTTT.

The J gene is TRBJ1-2, the V gene TRBV9; D may be TRBD1 (5 bases). From germline, CDR1 is SGDLS and CDR2 YYNGEE. The V gene lost 0 bases and the J gene lost 4 bases, with 10 bases spanning the gap. This CDR3 spans 14 amino acids. CDR3 amino acids: CASSVEGRFYGYTF. CDR3 DNA: TGTGCCAGCAGCGTAGAGGGGCGCTTCTATGGCTACACCTTC.